Reported below is one TCR beta chain. One end of the junction fails to match germline, which may point to a read error. As originally analysed: Researchers report that nucleated cell counts were estimated from reference gene primer amplification. Only in-frame clones appear in the TCRdb table, and some are missing; sequencing was by immunoSEQ multiplex PCR. V, J and clone size were drawn from that table, and D and trimming were deduced from the DNA. This repertoire shows approximately 270,000 clones, around 81% found once; its top ten account for 15% to 17%. The CDR3 loop spans 16 amino acids. Germline V gene lookup returns CDR1 KGHSH and CDR2 LQKENI. During active infection, Seattle patients enrolled and were then monitored through disease. This entry belongs to a study of blood T cell repertoires in COVID-19. Study context: The United States, Italy and Spain provided the acute and convalescent COVID-19 samples. PBMCs, B-cell-depleted T cells, or T cells were the source of the cDNA or gDNA that made up the material.

The sequence was obtained from a person aged 70 to 85 with COVID-19, enrolled during active disease. Sequencing used peripheral blood. The chain recombines TRBV18 with TRBJ2-7; 9 nucleotides align to TRBD2. The CDR3 coding sequence is TGTGCCAGCTCACCAATATCAGCGGGAGGCTCCCACGAGCAGTACTTC. It codes for CASSPISAGGSHEQYF.